This T cell receptor beta chain derives from a study of blood T cell repertoires in COVID-19. The ends lost 5 bases at V and 8 bases at J; junction bases unmatched: 7. Germline CDR1 LNHDA, CDR2 SQIVND (reference sequence). This CDR3 spans 13 amino acids. In the original processing: Amplifying reference gene primers gave estimates of nucleated cell counts. Generated by immunoSEQ multiplex PCR, the TCRdb table keeps only in-frame clones and is missing some. That table furnishes V, J and clone size, whereas the DNA furnished D and trimming. The sample holds under 150,000 clones, roughly 80% seen once. The source material was peripheral blood. The chain couples TRBV19 to TRBJ1-2; TRBD1 aligns across 8 bases. This sequence was found in a woman aged 45-60 years with active or convalescent COVID-19. The CDR3 spells CASSQGAPRGYTF. DNA of the CDR3: TGTGCCAGTAGTCAGGGGGCACCGAGGGGCTACACCTTC.